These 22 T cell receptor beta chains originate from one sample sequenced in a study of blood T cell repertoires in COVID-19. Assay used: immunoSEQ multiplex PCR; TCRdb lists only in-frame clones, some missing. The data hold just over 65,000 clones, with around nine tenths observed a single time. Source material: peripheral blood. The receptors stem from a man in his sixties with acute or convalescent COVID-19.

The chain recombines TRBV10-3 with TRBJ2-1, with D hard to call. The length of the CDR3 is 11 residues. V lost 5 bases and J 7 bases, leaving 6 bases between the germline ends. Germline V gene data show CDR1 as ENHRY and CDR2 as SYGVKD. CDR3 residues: CAISTANEQFF. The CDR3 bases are TGTGCCATCAGTACTGCAAATGAGCAGTTCTTC.

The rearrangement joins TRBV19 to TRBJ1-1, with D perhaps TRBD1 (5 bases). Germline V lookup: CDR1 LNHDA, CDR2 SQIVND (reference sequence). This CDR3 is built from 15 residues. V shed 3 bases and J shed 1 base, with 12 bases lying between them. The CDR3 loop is CASSMNDRKNTEAFF. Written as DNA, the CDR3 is TGTGCCAGTAGTATGAATGACAGAAAGAACACTGAAGCTTTCTTT.

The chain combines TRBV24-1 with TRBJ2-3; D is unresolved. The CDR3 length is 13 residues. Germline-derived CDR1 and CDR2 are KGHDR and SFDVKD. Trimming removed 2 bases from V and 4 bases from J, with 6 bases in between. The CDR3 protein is CATSDYPSDTQYF. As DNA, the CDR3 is TGTGCCACCAGTGATTATCCTTCAGATACGCAGTATTTT.

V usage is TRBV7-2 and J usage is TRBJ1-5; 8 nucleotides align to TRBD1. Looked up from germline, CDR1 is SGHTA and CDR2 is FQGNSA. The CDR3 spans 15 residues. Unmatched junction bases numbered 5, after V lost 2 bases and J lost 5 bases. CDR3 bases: TGTGCCAGCAGCTTAAGAACAGGGGGTGATCAGCCCCAGCATTTT. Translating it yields CASSLRTGGDQPQHF. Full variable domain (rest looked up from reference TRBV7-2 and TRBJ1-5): GAGVSQSPSNKVTEKGKDVELRCDPISGHTALYWYRQSLGQGLEFLIYFQGNSAPDKSGLPSDRFSAERTGGSVSTLTIQRTQQEDSAVYLCASSLRTGGDQPQHFGDGTRLSIL.

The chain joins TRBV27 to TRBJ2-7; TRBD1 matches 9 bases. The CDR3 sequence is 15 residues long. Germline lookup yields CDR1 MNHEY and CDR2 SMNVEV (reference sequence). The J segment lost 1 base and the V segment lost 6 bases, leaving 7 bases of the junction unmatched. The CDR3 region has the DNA TGTGCCAGCAGCGGGGGACAGGGTACATCCTACGAGCAGTACTTC. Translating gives CASSGGQGTSYEQYF.

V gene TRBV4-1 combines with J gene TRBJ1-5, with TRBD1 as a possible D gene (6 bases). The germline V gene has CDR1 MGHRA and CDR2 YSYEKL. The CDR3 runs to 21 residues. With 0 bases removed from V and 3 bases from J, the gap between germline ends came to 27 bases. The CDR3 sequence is CASSQEIQGFVQGGANQPQHF. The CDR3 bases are TGCGCCAGCAGCCAAGAGATTCAGGGTTTCGTACAGGGTGGCGCCAATCAGCCCCAGCATTTT.

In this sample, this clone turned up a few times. CDR3: CASSLWGLSSYEQYF. CDR3 sequence (DNA): TGTGCCAGCAGCTTGTGGGGGCTTTCCTCCTACGAGCAGTACTTC. The J gene is TRBJ2-7, the V gene TRBV5-6, with D perhaps TRBD1 (6 bases). Germline V gene lookup returns CDR1 SGHDT and CDR2 YYEEEE. The CDR3 consists of 15 residues. Trimming removed 1 base at V and 0 bases at J, with 11 bases between.

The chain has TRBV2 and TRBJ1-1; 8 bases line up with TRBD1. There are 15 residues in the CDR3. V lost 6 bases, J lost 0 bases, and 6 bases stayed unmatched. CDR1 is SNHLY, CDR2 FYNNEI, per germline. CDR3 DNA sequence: TGTGCCAGCAGGCGGACAGGGCTCATGAACACTGAAGCTTTCTTT. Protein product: CASRRTGLMNTEAFF. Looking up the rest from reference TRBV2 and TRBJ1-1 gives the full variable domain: EPEVTQTPSHQVTQMGQEVILRCVPISNHLYFYWYRQILGQKVEFLVSFYNNEISEKSEIFDDQFSVERPDGSNFTLKIRSTKLEDSAMYFCASRRTGLMNTEAFFGQGTRLTVV.

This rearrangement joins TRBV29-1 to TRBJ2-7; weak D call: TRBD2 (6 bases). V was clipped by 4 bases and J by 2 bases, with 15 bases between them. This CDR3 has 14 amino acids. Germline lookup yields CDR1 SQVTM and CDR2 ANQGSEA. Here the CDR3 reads CSVVGRGSPYEQYF. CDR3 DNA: TGCAGCGTTGTCGGCCGGGGGAGTCCCTACGAGCAGTACTTC.

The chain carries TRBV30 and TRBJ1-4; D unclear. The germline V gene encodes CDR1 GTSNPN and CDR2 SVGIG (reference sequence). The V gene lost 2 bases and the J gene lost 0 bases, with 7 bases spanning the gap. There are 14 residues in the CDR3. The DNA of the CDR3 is TGTGCCTGGAGTTACAAAGCAACTAATGAAAAACTGTTTTTT. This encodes CAWSYKATNEKLFF.

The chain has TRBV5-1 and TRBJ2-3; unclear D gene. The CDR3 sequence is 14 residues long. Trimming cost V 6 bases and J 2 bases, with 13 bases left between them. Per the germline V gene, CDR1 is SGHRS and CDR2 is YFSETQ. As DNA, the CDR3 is TGCGCCAGCACCAGAGACGGGTCCACAGATACGCAGTATTTT. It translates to CASTRDGSTDTQYF.

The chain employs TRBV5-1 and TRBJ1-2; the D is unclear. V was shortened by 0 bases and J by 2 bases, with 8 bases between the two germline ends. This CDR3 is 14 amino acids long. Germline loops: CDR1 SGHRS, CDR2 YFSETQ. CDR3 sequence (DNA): TGCGCCAGCAGCTTGGAACCGGGGAACTATGGCTACACCTTC. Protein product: CASSLEPGNYGYTF.

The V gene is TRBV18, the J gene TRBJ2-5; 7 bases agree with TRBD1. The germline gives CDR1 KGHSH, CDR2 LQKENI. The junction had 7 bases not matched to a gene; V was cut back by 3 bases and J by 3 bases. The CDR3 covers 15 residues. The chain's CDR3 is CASSPQTGKEETQYF. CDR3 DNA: TGTGCCAGCTCACCCCAGACAGGGAAAGAAGAGACCCAGTACTTC.

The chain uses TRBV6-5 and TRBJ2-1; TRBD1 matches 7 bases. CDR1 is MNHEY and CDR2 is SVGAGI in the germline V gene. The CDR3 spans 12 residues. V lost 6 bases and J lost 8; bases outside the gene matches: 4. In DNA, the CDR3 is TGTGCCAGCAGCTTCACAGGGGATGAGCAGTTCTTC. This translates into CASSFTGDEQFF.

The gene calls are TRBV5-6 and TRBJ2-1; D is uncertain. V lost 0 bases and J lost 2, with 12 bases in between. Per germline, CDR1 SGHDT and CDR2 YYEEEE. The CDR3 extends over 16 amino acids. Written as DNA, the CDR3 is TGTGCCAGCAGCTTGGAGGTTACAGCAGCCTACAATGAGCAGTTCTTC. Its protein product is CASSLEVTAAYNEQFF. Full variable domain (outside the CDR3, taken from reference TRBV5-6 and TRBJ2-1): DAGVTQSPTHLIKTRGQQVTLRCSPKSGHDTVSWYQQALGQGPQFIFQYYEEEERQRGNFPDRFSGHQFPNYSSELNVNALLLGDSALYLCASSLEVTAAYNEQFFGPGTRLTVL.

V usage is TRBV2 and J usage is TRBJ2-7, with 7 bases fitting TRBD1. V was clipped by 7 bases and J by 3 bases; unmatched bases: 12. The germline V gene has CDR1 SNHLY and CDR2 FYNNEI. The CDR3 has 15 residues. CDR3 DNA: TGTGCCAGCAAATTTCTACAGGGGACGTTCTACGAGCAGTACTTC. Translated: CASKFLQGTFYEQYF.

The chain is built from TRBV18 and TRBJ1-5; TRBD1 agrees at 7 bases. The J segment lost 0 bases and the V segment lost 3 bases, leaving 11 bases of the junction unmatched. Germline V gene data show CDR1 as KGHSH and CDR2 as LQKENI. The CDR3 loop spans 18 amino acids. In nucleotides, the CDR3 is TGTGCCAGCTCACCCTCGATCTTCGGGACAGATAGCAATCAGCCCCAGCATTTT. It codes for CASSPSIFGTDSNQPQHF.

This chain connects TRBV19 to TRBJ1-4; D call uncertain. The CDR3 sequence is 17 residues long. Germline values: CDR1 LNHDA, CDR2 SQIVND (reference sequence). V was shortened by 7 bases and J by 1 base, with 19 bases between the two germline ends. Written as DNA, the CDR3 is TGTGCCAGTATTGGGCAGGAAGGTCTCGGAACTAATGAAAAACTGTTTTTT. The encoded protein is CASIGQEGLGTNEKLFF.

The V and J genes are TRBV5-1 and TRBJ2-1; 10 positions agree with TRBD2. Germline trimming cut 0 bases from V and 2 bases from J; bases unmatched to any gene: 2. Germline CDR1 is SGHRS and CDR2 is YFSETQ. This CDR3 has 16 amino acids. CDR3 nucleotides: TGCGCCAGCAGCTTGGATCTAGCGGGGGCCTACAATGAGCAGTTCTTC. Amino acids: CASSLDLAGAYNEQFF.

In DNA, the CDR3 is TGTGCCAGCACGGTGGCAGGGGTATCCTACGAGCAGTACTTC. It is translated as CASTVAGVSYEQYF. The chain combines TRBV6-7 with TRBJ2-7; perhaps TRBD1 as D (6 bases). TRBV6-7 is placed among ORFs of uncertain function. The CDR3 length is 14 residues. V was pared by 7 bases and J by 1 base, with 14 bases between.

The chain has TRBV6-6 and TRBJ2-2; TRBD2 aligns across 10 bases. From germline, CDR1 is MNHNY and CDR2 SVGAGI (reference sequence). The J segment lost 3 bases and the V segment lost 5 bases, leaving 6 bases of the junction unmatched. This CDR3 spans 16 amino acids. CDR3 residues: CASSPISGGDTGELFF. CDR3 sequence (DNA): TGTGCCAGCAGTCCCATAAGCGGGGGGGACACCGGGGAGCTGTTTTTT.

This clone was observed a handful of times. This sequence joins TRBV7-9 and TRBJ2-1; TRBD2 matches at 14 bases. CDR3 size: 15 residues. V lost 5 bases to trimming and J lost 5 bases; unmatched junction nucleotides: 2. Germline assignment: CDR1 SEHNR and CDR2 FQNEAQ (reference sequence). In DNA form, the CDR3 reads TGTGCCAGCAGCAAGGGACTAGCGGGGGACAATGAGCAGTTCTTC. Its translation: CASSKGLAGDNEQFF.